This TCR beta chain was sequenced for a study of technical replicates of blood from several donors. TCRdb's copy holds only in-frame clones and misses some; the assay was immunoSEQ multiplex PCR. The profile covers about 83,000 clones, with roughly 92% appearing a single time and about 0.26% taken by the ten largest. Germline CDR1 is LNHNV and CDR2 is YYDKDF (reference sequence). V lost 8 bases to trimming and J lost 3 bases; unmatched junction nucleotides: 10. The CDR3 has 15 residues. The sequenced material came from T cells isolated from PBMCs. The chain has TRBV15 and TRBJ2-7; 10 nucleotides line up with TRBD2. The origin of this receptor is a human donor in good health. CDR3 sequence (DNA): TGTGCCACCGGCGGCGGACTAGCGGAAAACTACGAGCAGTACTTC. Translated, it gives CATGGGLAENYEQYF.